Sequencing of this T cell receptor (beta chain) was carried out in a study of blood T cell repertoires in COVID-19 (TCRdb year 2020). In terms of the full investigation: Samples covering the acute and convalescent phases of COVID-19 were provided by collaborators in the United States, Italy and Spain. The material from the prospective study consisted of cDNA or gDNA derived from T cells, B-cell-depleted T cells, or PBMCs. Subjects who had been exposed to COVID-19, were actively infected with it, or had recovered from it provided the deeply sampled blood TCRbeta repertoires that made up the dataset. The repertoires were released in a freely available public database meant as a resource for research on the immune response to SARS-CoV-2. Samples came from the ongoing ImmuneRACE study (first 160 participants) plus 1,254 subjects from 6 global collaborators. Sample metadata almost always included a de-identified subject ID, COVID-19 status, age in years and sex. HLA class I and class II types, where available, came from metadata supplied by the sample provider rather than from assay-based typing.

Findings and caveats that apply to the study as a whole: How much clinical and demographic metadata was included differed by source and by participant, and the metadata was provided uncurated.

The collaborating institutions used their own protocols to collect whole blood in K2EDTA tubes. Collaborator samples were shipped for TCRbeta analysis as frozen whole blood, isolated PBMCs, or DNA extracted from either sample type. TCRbeta CDR3 regions were amplified from genomic DNA by means of the immunoSEQ Assay, a bias-controlled multiplex PCR. On the authors' methods: The number of nucleated cells in each sample was estimated by amplification of reference gene primers within the assay. Sequence reads were collapsed and filtered to measure the absolute abundance of every unique TCRbeta CDR3 rearrangement. Productive Simpson clonality was computed per sample as the square root of Simpson's diversity index over productive rearrangements. TCRdb retrieved this table from immuneACCESS and kept in-frame rearrangements only. Not all clones are present; in checked studies, unresolved V genes account for under half, and no reason is known for the remainder. Clone size and the V and J calls come from that table; the DNA yielded D and trimming. This sample lists tens of thousands of clones; around 86% were detected once. Together, the top ten hold under 2% of the sample.

The germline V gene provides CDR1 MNHEY and CDR2 SVGAGI. The CDR3 spans 14 residues, from the cysteine through the phenylalanine. Of all the DNA, just the CDR3 is kept, 42 bases in frame from base 1. V is pruned by 10 bases and J by 3 bases, leaving 8 bases of the junction without a gene match. This clone occurred once. Its specific antigen is unknown. It has no much larger one-base neighbor in the sample; base qualities were not kept. The rearranged chain carries TRBV6-5 and TRBJ1-5; TRBD1 matches 8 bases in the middle. This TCR derives from a woman in her sixties or seventies with acute or convalescent COVID-19. Sequencing was carried out using peripheral blood. Here is the DNA: TGTGCCATAACGACAGGGGTCCCCAATCAGCCCCAGCATTTT. Its coded protein is CAITTGVPNQPQHF.